A selection of T cell receptor beta chains follows, all from one sample in a study of T cells in Graves' hyperthyroidism and ophthalmopathy. From the multiplex PCR reads, TCRdb called clonotypes with MiXCR, one entry per CDR3 protein. The repertoire holds around 490,000 distinct CDR3 sequences, around 20% seen once, with approximately 48% in the top ten. Sequenced input: blood. The source of these receptors is a middle-aged man with Graves' ophthalmopathy. Each CDR3 is given without its conserved first and last residue. Each record gives: CDR3 length, J gene, V gene, CDR3 protein.

length: 13; J: TRBJ2-1; V: TRBV7-2; CDR3: ASSVTGARYNEQF
length: 13; J: TRBJ1-2; V: TRBV18; CDR3: ASSPIQDSNYGYT
length: 12; J: TRBJ2-7; V: TRBV7-2; CDR3: ASSLSRDSYEQY
length: 10; J: TRBJ1-4; V: TRBV28; CDR3: ASSAVNEKLF
length: 13; J: TRBJ2-1; V: TRBV20-1; CDR3: SGRPSYLSYNEQF
length: 12; J: TRBJ2-1; V: TRBV25-1; CDR3: ASSEYPPYNEQF
length: 9; J: TRBJ2-1; V: TRBV7-8; CDR3: ARDRLNEQF
length: 14; J: TRBJ1-3; V: TRBV2; CDR3: ASGLWVARAGNTIY
length: 12; J: TRBJ2-3; V: TRBV19; CDR3: ASSSYSDTDTQY
length: 11; J: TRBJ2-7; V: TRBV28; CDR3: ASSYLMGYEQY
length: 12; J: TRBJ2-1; V: TRBV5-6; CDR3: ASSSVDRLNEQF
length: 14; J: TRBJ2-1; V: TRBV9; CDR3: ASSPRRRGAYNEQF
length: 13; J: TRBJ2-3; V: TRBV7-2; CDR3: ASSLPGPSTDTQY
length: 13; J: TRBJ2-2; V: TRBV5-1; CDR3: ASTQGQGVSGELF
length: 13; J: TRBJ1-3; V: TRBV12-3/TRBV12-4; CDR3: ASSFLGSSGNTIY
length: 12; J: TRBJ1-5; V: TRBV7-8; CDR3: ASSLKGGNQPQH
length: 13; J: TRBJ2-2; V: TRBV20-1; CDR3: SAREGSANTGELF
length: 16; J: TRBJ2-7; V: TRBV20-1; CDR3: SALPLSSIAGVSYEQY
length: 14; J: TRBJ1-6; V: TRBV20-1; CDR3: SASSGSGAYNSPLH
length: 9; J: TRBJ1-2; V: TRBV6-6; CDR3: ASSYGGGYT
length: 18; J: TRBJ2-1; V: TRBV9; CDR3: ASSVSPQTIAGGGDNEQF
length: 12; J: TRBJ1-2; V: TRBV19; CDR3: ASSQDRGSYGYT
length: 12; J: TRBJ2-1; V: TRBV28; CDR3: ASSGGRASNEQF
length: 14; J: TRBJ1-2; V: TRBV9; CDR3: ASSVGDGTRNYGYT
length: 14; J: TRBJ2-7; V: TRBV28; CDR3: ASSLGPDSPAYEQY
length: 13; J: TRBJ1-5; V: TRBV19; CDR3: ASTLGGFSNQPQH
length: 12; J: TRBJ2-5; V: TRBV20-1; CDR3: SATPGDRHETQY
length: 12; J: TRBJ2-7; V: TRBV28; CDR3: ASSLSNPRYEQY
length: 12; J: TRBJ2-4; V: TRBV11-2; CDR3: ASSLGPEGDIQY
length: 18; J: TRBJ2-4; V: TRBV7-2; CDR3: ASSPFRTSGRAGAKNIQY
length: 12; J: TRBJ2-7; V: TRBV28; CDR3: ASSRAGWAYEQY
length: 14; J: TRBJ1-2; V: TRBV30; CDR3: AWSLGLQSGNKGYT
length: 14; J: TRBJ2-1; V: TRBV28; CDR3: ASSYVSGTSYNEQF
length: 14; J: TRBJ1-5; V: TRBV18; CDR3: ASSPAPGQGPRPQH
length: 12; J: TRBJ2-1; V: TRBV7-9; CDR3: ASSLAAYNNEQF
length: 14; J: TRBJ2-4; V: TRBV6-2/TRBV6-3; CDR3: ASSGGTGDAKNIQY
length: 13; J: TRBJ2-3; V: TRBV7-6; CDR3: ASSDYQGGKDTQY
length: 12; J: TRBJ2-3; V: TRBV2; CDR3: ASSEHSGTDTQY
length: 13; J: TRBJ1-2; V: TRBV19; CDR3: ASSIHRGENYGYT
length: 14; J: TRBJ1-2; V: TRBV20-1; CDR3: SAPPIGQGLGYGYT
length: 12; J: TRBJ1-2; V: TRBV20-1; CDR3: SAATGGANYGYT
length: 14; J: TRBJ2-1; V: TRBV7-2; CDR3: ASSGSGLAGGAEQF
length: 11; J: TRBJ2-5; V: TRBV5-6; CDR3: ASSPLVGETQY
length: 17; J: TRBJ2-3; V: TRBV20-1; CDR3: SASGGGGLGRGSTDTQY
length: 11; J: TRBJ1-2; V: TRBV7-9; CDR3: ASSLARLPEMT
length: 15; J: TRBJ1-6; V: TRBV7-9; CDR3: ASSTRRGGNLNSPLH
length: 12; J: TRBJ1-5; V: TRBV28; CDR3: ASSFGRNNQPQH
length: 11; J: TRBJ1-3; V: TRBV20-1; CDR3: SARERPGNTIY
length: 13; J: TRBJ2-7; V: TRBV7-2; CDR3: ASSLLSGSPYEQY
length: 12; J: TRBJ2-4; V: TRBV2; CDR3: ASSKQGGLNIQY
length: 14; J: TRBJ1-1; V: TRBV18; CDR3: ASSPLQAGGDTEAF
length: 12; J: TRBJ2-7; V: TRBV7-9; CDR3: ASSLAGAAYGQY
length: 12; J: TRBJ1-5; V: TRBV5-1; CDR3: ASSSGGGDQPQH
length: 13; J: TRBJ2-3; V: TRBV28; CDR3: ASTPLAGGMDTQY
length: 12; J: TRBJ1-5; V: TRBV6-1; CDR3: ASSLTGVGEPQH
length: 12; J: TRBJ2-3; V: TRBV4-2; CDR3: ASSRAGVTDTQY
length: 13; J: TRBJ2-5; V: TRBV9; CDR3: ASSFRTGEGETQY
length: 12; J: TRBJ1-5; V: TRBV7-8; CDR3: ASTKGMANQPQH
length: 15; J: TRBJ1-4; V: TRBV15; CDR3: ATSRIPRLATNEKLF